Shown below are 2 T cell receptor beta chains from a single sample sequenced in a study of vaccination and CD4 T cells after COVID-19 (dated by TCRdb to between 2021 and 2022). Which antigens these TCRs recognize remains unknown. The treatment or condition tag for this specimen amounts to: approximately 11-day PBMC culture with coronavirus spike peptide pools or control peptides (ViraFEST assay). Library preparation employed PCR. TCRdb records Illumina iSeq 100 as the sequencer. At the Johns Hopkins FTIC core, DNA from the cultured CD4+ T cells underwent TCR sequencing with the Oncomine TCR Beta short-read assay. TCRdb reprocessed the public reads (quality trimming at Q25 with fastp, clone calling with MiXCR) and kept in-frame beta chains. When rows share a CDR3 protein, they turn into one entry using the most common DNA and genes. The sample table holds over 15,000 distinct CDR3 sequences, of which 65% to 80% were seen once. The top ten constitute 17% of the sample.

This sample comprised CD4+ T cells from blood, cultured in vitro, obtained after SARS-CoV-2 vaccination. The receptors were sampled from a human donor who received a COVID-19 vaccine.

The table lists this clonotype with a count of one. The V gene is TRBV19, the J gene TRBJ1-4; no clear D. The CDR3 spans 14 residues. V was shortened by 6 bases and J by 8 bases, with 16 bases between the two germline ends. Germline assignment: CDR1 LNHDA and CDR2 SQIVND (reference sequence). The CDR3 DNA is TGTGCCAGTAGAAAGAGGTCATTCGGGGAAAAACTGTTTTTT. This sequence encodes CASRKRSFGEKLFF. The full variable domain, completed using reference TRBV19 and TRBJ1-4, is DGGITQSPKYLFRKEGQNVTLSCEQNLNHDAMYWYRQDPGQGLRLIYYSQIVNDFQKGDIAEGYSVSREKKESFPLTVTSAQKNPTAFYLCASRKRSFGEKLFFGSGTQLSVL.

CDR3 DNA: TGTGCGCTGGAGCCTAACATGACAGGGGGGAACACTGAAGCTTTCTTT. Amino acids: CALEPNMTGGNTEAFF. The chain employs TRBV30 and TRBJ1-1; TRBD1 aligns across 9 bases. From germline, CDR1 is GTSNPN and CDR2 SVGIG (reference sequence). CDR3 size: 16 residues.